Listed below are T cell receptor beta chains from one sample, sequenced in a study of cytomegalovirus exposure and HLA in healthy donors. Assay used: immunoSEQ multiplex PCR; TCRdb lists only in-frame clones, some missing. In the table there are 150,000 to 200,000 clones, approximately 85% of which are singletons. Sequencing was done on a sample of PBMCs. These receptors all stem from a young man in good health and CMV-seronegative. The CDR3 runs from the conserved cysteine through the conserved F or W. A D gene is named only where the DNA matches it firmly. Only some rows state a clone size, as once, few, many or a class for expanded clones.

j_call: TRBJ1-6; d_call: .; clone_size: .; v_call: TRBV27; cdr3_aa: CASRTGSAYNSPLHF; cdr3_nt: TGTGCCAGCCGCACGGGTTCGGCCTATAATTCACCCCTCCACTTT
j_call: TRBJ1-3; d_call: .; clone_size: .; v_call: TRBV9; cdr3_aa: CASSPRTSGHGNTIYF; cdr3_nt: TGTGCCAGCAGTCCCCGGACCTCTGGACATGGAAACACCATATATTTT
j_call: TRBJ2-7; d_call: TRBD1; clone_size: .; v_call: TRBV9; cdr3_aa: CASSASGTGNEQYF; cdr3_nt: TGTGCCAGCAGCGCCTCCGGGACAGGGAACGAGCAGTACTTC
j_call: TRBJ2-5; d_call: .; clone_size: .; v_call: TRBV18; cdr3_aa: CASSPRSYGDQETQYF; cdr3_nt: TGTGCCAGCTCACCACGTAGCTACGGGGACCAAGAGACCCAGTACTTC
j_call: TRBJ2-1; d_call: .; clone_size: .; v_call: TRBV5-1; cdr3_aa: CASSLGLNNEQFF; cdr3_nt: TGCGCCAGCAGCTTGGGACTTAACAATGAGCAGTTCTTC
j_call: TRBJ2-2; d_call: TRBD2; clone_size: .; v_call: TRBV19; cdr3_aa: CASSPRGLAGGELFF; cdr3_nt: TGTGCCAGTAGTCCCAGGGGCCTAGCGGGGGGGGAGCTGTTTTTT
j_call: TRBJ2-3; d_call: .; clone_size: .; v_call: TRBV6-4; cdr3_aa: CASSDAGGGTDTQYF; cdr3_nt: TGTGCCAGCAGTGATGCTGGGGGCGGCACAGATACGCAGTATTTT
j_call: TRBJ1-5; d_call: .; clone_size: once; v_call: TRBV6-1; cdr3_aa: CASRGQLRPNQPQHF; cdr3_nt: TGTGCCAGCAGAGGACAGCTCCGACCCAATCAGCCCCAGCATTTT
j_call: TRBJ2-5; d_call: TRBD2; clone_size: few; v_call: TRBV5-4; cdr3_aa: CASSTASGKETQYF; cdr3_nt: TGTGCCAGCAGCACCGCTAGCGGGAAAGAGACCCAGTACTTC
j_call: TRBJ1-3; d_call: TRBD1; clone_size: .; v_call: TRBV9; cdr3_aa: CASSLTGTGEGNTIYF; cdr3_nt: TGTGCCAGCAGCCTTACCGGGACAGGGGAGGGAAACACCATATATTTT
j_call: TRBJ2-3; d_call: TRBD2; clone_size: few; v_call: TRBV6-4; cdr3_aa: CASSGGATDTQYF; cdr3_nt: TGTGCCAGCAGCGGGGGGGCCACAGATACGCAGTATTTT
j_call: TRBJ2-7; d_call: TRBD2; clone_size: .; v_call: TRBV19; cdr3_aa: CASSIVSGSRYEQYF; cdr3_nt: TGTGCCAGTAGTATAGTTAGCGGGAGTCGATACGAGCAGTACTTC
j_call: TRBJ2-2; d_call: TRBD1; clone_size: few; v_call: TRBV9; cdr3_aa: CASSVRQGATTGELFF; cdr3_nt: TGTGCCAGCAGCGTCCGACAGGGGGCAACCACCGGGGAGCTGTTTTTT
j_call: TRBJ2-7; d_call: TRBD1; clone_size: once; v_call: TRBV6-6; cdr3_aa: CASSYSPGGRPYEQYF; cdr3_nt: TGTGCCAGCAGTTACTCTCCAGGGGGAAGACCCTACGAGCAGTACTTC
j_call: TRBJ2-7; d_call: .; clone_size: few; v_call: TRBV7-9; cdr3_aa: CASGDLGAYEQYF; cdr3_nt: TGTGCCAGCGGGGATCTAGGGGCCTACGAGCAGTACTTC
j_call: TRBJ2-7; d_call: TRBD2; clone_size: .; v_call: TRBV2; cdr3_aa: CASSGTSGREQYF; cdr3_nt: TGTGCCAGCAGTGGTACTAGCGGGAGGGAGCAGTACTTC
j_call: TRBJ2-7; d_call: .; clone_size: .; v_call: TRBV7-7; cdr3_aa: CASSFVTGIDEQYF; cdr3_nt: TGTGCTAGCAGCTTCGTCACAGGGATCGACGAGCAGTACTTC
j_call: TRBJ2-7; d_call: .; clone_size: .; v_call: TRBV29-1; cdr3_aa: CSVEDPQYEQYF; cdr3_nt: TGCAGCGTTGAAGATCCGCAGTACGAGCAGTACTTC
j_call: TRBJ1-1; d_call: TRBD1; clone_size: few; v_call: TRBV9; cdr3_aa: CASSRQGDTEAFF; cdr3_nt: TGTGCCAGCAGCCGACAGGGGGACACTGAAGCTTTCTTT
j_call: TRBJ1-2; d_call: .; clone_size: .; v_call: TRBV4-1; cdr3_aa: CASSQVVQRNYGYTF; cdr3_nt: TGCGCCAGCAGCCAAGTGGTGCAGCGGAACTATGGCTACACCTTC
j_call: TRBJ2-1; d_call: TRBD2; clone_size: .; v_call: TRBV19; cdr3_aa: CASSRTSGLYNEQFF; cdr3_nt: TGTGCCAGTAGTAGGACTAGCGGGTTATACAATGAGCAGTTCTTC
j_call: TRBJ2-3; d_call: .; clone_size: .; v_call: TRBV7-2; cdr3_aa: CASSPSGGVGGDTQYF; cdr3_nt: TGTGCCAGCAGCCCCTCGGGTGGGGTGGGAGGAGATACGCAGTATTTT
j_call: TRBJ2-6; d_call: TRBD1; clone_size: .; v_call: TRBV18; cdr3_aa: CASSPIVGQGRSGANVLTF; cdr3_nt: TGTGCCAGCTCACCGATCGTGGGACAGGGGCGGTCTGGGGCCAACGTCCTGACTTTC
j_call: TRBJ2-2; d_call: TRBD2; clone_size: .; v_call: TRBV5-1; cdr3_aa: CASSFSAGGELFF; cdr3_nt: TGCGCCAGCAGCTTTTCAGCGGGAGGGGAGCTGTTTTTT
j_call: TRBJ2-5; d_call: .; clone_size: .; v_call: TRBV7-2; cdr3_aa: CASSQRRGLETQYF; cdr3_nt: TGTGCCAGCAGTCAGCGGAGGGGGCTGGAGACCCAGTACTTC
j_call: TRBJ1-1; d_call: .; clone_size: .; v_call: TRBV6-5; cdr3_aa: CASSGRAGTEAFF; cdr3_nt: TGTGCCAGCAGTGGCAGGGCGGGGACTGAAGCTTTCTTT
j_call: TRBJ1-5; d_call: .; clone_size: .; v_call: TRBV10-1; cdr3_aa: CASRGGNQPQHF; cdr3_nt: TGCGCCAGCAGGGGAGGAAATCAGCCCCAGCATTTT
j_call: TRBJ1-5; d_call: TRBD1; clone_size: once; v_call: TRBV6-1; cdr3_aa: CASSGHPGQGNQPQHF; cdr3_nt: TGTGCCAGCAGTGGGCATCCCGGACAGGGAAATCAGCCCCAGCATTTT
j_call: TRBJ2-7; d_call: TRBD1; clone_size: .; v_call: TRBV5-8; cdr3_aa: CASRDRDRVSYEQYF; cdr3_nt: TGTGCCAGCAGAGACCGGGACAGGGTTTCGTATGAGCAGTACTTC
j_call: TRBJ1-1; d_call: .; clone_size: few; v_call: TRBV19; cdr3_aa: CASRNRNTEAFF; cdr3_nt: TGTGCCAGTAGAAACAGGAACACTGAAGCTTTCTTT
j_call: TRBJ2-7; d_call: TRBD1; clone_size: .; v_call: TRBV7-2; cdr3_aa: CASSLRDRTYEQYF; cdr3_nt: TGTGCCAGCAGCCTTAGGGACAGGACCTACGAGCAGTACTTC
j_call: TRBJ2-3; d_call: TRBD2; clone_size: .; v_call: TRBV15; cdr3_aa: CATSRERGLVGSDTQYF; cdr3_nt: TGTGCCACCAGCAGAGAACGGGGACTAGTCGGGTCAGATACGCAGTATTTT
j_call: TRBJ1-2; d_call: .; clone_size: .; v_call: TRBV9; cdr3_aa: CASSPHRTDKYGYTF; cdr3_nt: TGTGCCAGCAGCCCCCACAGGACCGACAAATATGGCTACACCTTC
j_call: TRBJ2-4; d_call: TRBD2; clone_size: few; v_call: TRBV5-1; cdr3_aa: CASSLELGTSGGLRYF; cdr3_nt: TGCGCCAGCAGCTTGGAACTCGGGACTAGCGGGGGGCTGCGGTACTTC
j_call: TRBJ2-7; d_call: TRBD2; clone_size: .; v_call: TRBV7-3; cdr3_aa: CASSSRTSGTHEQYF; cdr3_nt: TGTGCCAGCAGCTCTCGGACTAGCGGGACCCACGAGCAGTACTTC
j_call: TRBJ2-5; d_call: TRBD2; clone_size: .; v_call: TRBV5-1; cdr3_aa: CASSSLAEETQYF; cdr3_nt: TGCGCCAGCAGCTCGCTAGCGGAAGAGACCCAGTACTTC
j_call: TRBJ2-1; d_call: TRBD2; clone_size: .; v_call: TRBV12-5; cdr3_aa: CASARRASGMYNEQFF; cdr3_nt: TGTGCTAGTGCCCGTCGGGCTAGCGGGATGTACAATGAGCAGTTCTTC
j_call: TRBJ1-1; d_call: TRBD1; clone_size: .; v_call: TRBV6-1; cdr3_aa: CASTLDRARTEAFF; cdr3_nt: TGTGCCAGCACTTTGGACAGGGCAAGGACTGAAGCTTTCTTT
j_call: TRBJ2-3; d_call: .; clone_size: .; v_call: TRBV5-1; cdr3_aa: CASSQDSLTDTQYF; cdr3_nt: TGCGCCAGCAGCCAGGACAGTCTCACAGATACGCAGTATTTT
j_call: TRBJ2-1; d_call: TRBD2; clone_size: .; v_call: TRBV6-6; cdr3_aa: CASSYGTSGSRYEQFF; cdr3_nt: TGTGCCAGCAGTTACGGGACTAGCGGGAGTAGATATGAGCAGTTCTTC
j_call: TRBJ2-7; d_call: TRBD1; clone_size: .; v_call: TRBV11-2; cdr3_aa: CASSFSGDSASYEQYF; cdr3_nt: TGTGCCAGCAGCTTTTCAGGGGACAGCGCCTCCTACGAGCAGTACTTC
j_call: TRBJ1-2; d_call: .; clone_size: .; v_call: TRBV14; cdr3_aa: CASSQVRGTNYGYTF; cdr3_nt: TGTGCCAGCAGCCAAGTTAGGGGGACTAACTATGGCTACACCTTC
j_call: TRBJ1-1; d_call: TRBD1; clone_size: .; v_call: TRBV23-1; cdr3_aa: CASSHTGTADTEAFF; cdr3_nt: TGCGCCAGCAGTCACACCGGGACAGCTGACACTGAAGCTTTCTTT
j_call: TRBJ1-5; d_call: .; clone_size: once; v_call: TRBV6-4; cdr3_aa: CASSNQAGDQPQHF; cdr3_nt: TGTGCCAGCAGTAACCAGGCGGGGGATCAGCCCCAGCATTTT
j_call: TRBJ2-5; d_call: TRBD1; clone_size: .; v_call: TRBV9; cdr3_aa: CASSVDSGDRAETQYF; cdr3_nt: TGTGCCAGCAGCGTAGATTCTGGGGACAGGGCAGAGACCCAGTACTTC
j_call: TRBJ2-1; d_call: TRBD2; clone_size: .; v_call: TRBV9; cdr3_aa: CASSTEIRGTSGNEQFF; cdr3_nt: TGTGCCAGCAGCACCGAGATTCGGGGGACTAGCGGCAATGAGCAGTTCTTC
j_call: TRBJ2-7; d_call: .; clone_size: .; v_call: TRBV6-1; cdr3_aa: CASSEALRHYEQYF; cdr3_nt: TGTGCCAGCAGTGAAGCGCTTCGGCACTACGAGCAGTACTTC
j_call: TRBJ2-7; d_call: TRBD2; clone_size: .; v_call: TRBV7-9; cdr3_aa: CASSLVTSGTNEQYF; cdr3_nt: TGTGCCAGCAGCTTAGTGACTAGCGGGACCAACGAGCAGTACTTC
j_call: TRBJ2-3; d_call: TRBD2; clone_size: once; v_call: TRBV5-1; cdr3_aa: CASSLGSSGKGTDTQYF; cdr3_nt: TGCGCCAGCAGCTTGGGTTCGAGCGGGAAGGGCACGGATACGCAGTATTTT